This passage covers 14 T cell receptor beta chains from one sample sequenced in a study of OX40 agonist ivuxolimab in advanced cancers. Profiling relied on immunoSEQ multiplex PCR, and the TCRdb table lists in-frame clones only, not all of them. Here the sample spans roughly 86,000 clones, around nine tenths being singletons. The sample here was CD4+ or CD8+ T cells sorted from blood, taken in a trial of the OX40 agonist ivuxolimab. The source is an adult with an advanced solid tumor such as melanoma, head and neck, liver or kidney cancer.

The CDR3 spells CASSPPGTGGFYEQYF. CDR3 in DNA: TGTGCCAGCTCACCACCCGGGACAGGGGGCTTCTACGAGCAGTACTTC. The genes are TRBV18 and TRBJ2-7; 12 bases are shared with TRBD1. The CDR3 loop spans 16 amino acids. With 0 bases clipped from V and 3 bases from J, the junction kept 3 bases outside the gene matches. In germline, CDR1 is KGHSH, CDR2 LQKENI.

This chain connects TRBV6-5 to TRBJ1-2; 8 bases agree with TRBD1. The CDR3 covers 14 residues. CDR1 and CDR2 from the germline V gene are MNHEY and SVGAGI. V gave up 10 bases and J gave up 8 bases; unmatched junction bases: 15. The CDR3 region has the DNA TGTGCCAACAGCCCCGGACAGGGCAAAAAGGGCTACACCTTC. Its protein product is CANSPGQGKKGYTF.

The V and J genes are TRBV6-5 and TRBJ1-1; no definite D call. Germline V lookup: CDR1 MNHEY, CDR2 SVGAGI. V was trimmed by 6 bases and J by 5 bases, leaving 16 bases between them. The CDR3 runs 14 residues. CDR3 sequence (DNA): TGTGCCAGCAGCCTCACCGGAGGTTATACTGAAGCTTTCTTT. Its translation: CASSLTGGYTEAFF.

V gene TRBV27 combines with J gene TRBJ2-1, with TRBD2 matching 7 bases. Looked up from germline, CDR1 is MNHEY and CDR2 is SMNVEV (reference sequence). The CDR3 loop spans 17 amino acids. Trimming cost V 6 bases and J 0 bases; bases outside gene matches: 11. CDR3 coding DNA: TGTGCCAGCAGGCCAGGCGGGAGAGTAAGCTCCTACAATGAGCAGTTCTTC. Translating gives CASRPGGRVSSYNEQFF.

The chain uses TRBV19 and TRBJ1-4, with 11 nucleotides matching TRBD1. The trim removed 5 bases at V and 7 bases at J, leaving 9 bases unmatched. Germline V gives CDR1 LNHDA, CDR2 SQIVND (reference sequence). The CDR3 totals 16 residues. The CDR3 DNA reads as TGTGCCAGTAGTGATTGGACAGGGGGCCGAAGTGAAAAACTGTTTTTT. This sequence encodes CASSDWTGGRSEKLFF.

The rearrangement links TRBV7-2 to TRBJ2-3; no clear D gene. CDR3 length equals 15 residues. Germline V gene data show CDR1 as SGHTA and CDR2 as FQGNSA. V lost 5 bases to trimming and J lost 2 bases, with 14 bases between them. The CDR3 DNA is TGTGCCAGCAGCCCTAGGGCGGCCTCCACAGATACGCAGTATTTT. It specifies CASSPRAASTDTQYF.

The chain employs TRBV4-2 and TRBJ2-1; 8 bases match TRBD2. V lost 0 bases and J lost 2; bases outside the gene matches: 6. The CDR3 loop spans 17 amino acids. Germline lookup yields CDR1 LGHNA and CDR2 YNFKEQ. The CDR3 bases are TGTGCCAGCAGCCAAGATCTCCGGGGGGGCACCTACAATGAGCAGTTCTTC. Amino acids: CASSQDLRGGTYNEQFF.

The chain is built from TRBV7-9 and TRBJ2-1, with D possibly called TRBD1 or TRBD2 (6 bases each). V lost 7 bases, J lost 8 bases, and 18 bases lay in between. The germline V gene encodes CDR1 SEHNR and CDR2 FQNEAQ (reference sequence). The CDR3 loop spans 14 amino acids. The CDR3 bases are TGTGCCAGCACCAAGTTGGGGGGCTGGGATGAGCAGTTCTTC. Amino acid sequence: CASTKLGGWDEQFF.

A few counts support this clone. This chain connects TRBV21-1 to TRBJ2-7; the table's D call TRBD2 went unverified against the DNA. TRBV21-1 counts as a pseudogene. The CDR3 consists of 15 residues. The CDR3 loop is CASSKGRSPPYEQYF. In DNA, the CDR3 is TGTGCCAGCAGCAAAGGGAGGTCCCCTCCCTACGAGCAGTACTTC.

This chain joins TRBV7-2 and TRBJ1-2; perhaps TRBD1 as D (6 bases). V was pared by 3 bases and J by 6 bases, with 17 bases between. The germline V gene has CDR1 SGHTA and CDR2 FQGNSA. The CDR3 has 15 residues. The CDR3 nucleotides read TGTGCCAGCAGCTTGCCCCTTTCGGGACAACATGGCTACACCTTC. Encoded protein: CASSLPLSGQHGYTF. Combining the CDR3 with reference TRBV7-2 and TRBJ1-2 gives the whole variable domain GAGVSQSPSNKVTEKGKDVELRCDPISGHTALYWYRQSLGQGLEFLIYFQGNSAPDKSGLPSDRFSAERTGGSVSTLTIQRTQQEDSAVYLCASSLPLSGQHGYTFGSGTRLTVV.

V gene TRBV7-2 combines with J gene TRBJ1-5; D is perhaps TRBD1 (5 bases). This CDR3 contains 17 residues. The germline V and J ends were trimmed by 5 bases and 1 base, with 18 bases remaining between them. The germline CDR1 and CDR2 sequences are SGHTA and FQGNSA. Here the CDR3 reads CASSTLWDAPSNQPQHF. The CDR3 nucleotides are TGTGCCAGCAGCACCCTGTGGGACGCCCCGAGCAATCAGCCCCAGCATTTT.

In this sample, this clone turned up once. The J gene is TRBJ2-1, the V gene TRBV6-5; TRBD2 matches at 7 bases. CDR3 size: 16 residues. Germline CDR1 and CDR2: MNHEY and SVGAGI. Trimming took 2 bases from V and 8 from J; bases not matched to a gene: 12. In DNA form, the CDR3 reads TGTGCCAGCAGTTACGAGGGCTCGGCGGGAGTAGATGAGCAGTTCTTC. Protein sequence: CASSYEGSAGVDEQFF.

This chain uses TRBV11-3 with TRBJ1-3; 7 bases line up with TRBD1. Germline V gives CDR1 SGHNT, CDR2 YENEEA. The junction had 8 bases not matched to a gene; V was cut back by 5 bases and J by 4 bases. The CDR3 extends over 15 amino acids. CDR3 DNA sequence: TGTGCCAGCAGCCTCGACAGGGTGTCCGGAAACACCATATATTTT. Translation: CASSLDRVSGNTIYF.

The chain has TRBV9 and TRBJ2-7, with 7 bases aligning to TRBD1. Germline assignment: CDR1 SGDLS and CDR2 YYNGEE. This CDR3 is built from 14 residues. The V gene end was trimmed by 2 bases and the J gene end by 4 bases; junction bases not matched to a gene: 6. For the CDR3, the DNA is TGTGCCAGCAGCGTGGGGGACAGAGGGTACGAGCAGTACTTC. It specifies CASSVGDRGYEQYF.